The 22 T cell receptor beta chains presented below share a single source sample, sequenced in a study of blood T cell repertoires in COVID-19. Sequenced by immunoSEQ multiplex PCR; TCRdb stores in-frame clones only, minus some. The data contain about 270,000 clones, approximately 91% of them singletons. Sequenced: PBMCs or T cells enriched from blood (not recorded which). These receptors all come from a woman in her thirties or forties with acute COVID-19.

This clone was picked up one time. The CDR3 region is CASSPMSSQGGTEAFF. The CDR3 DNA sequence: TGTGCCAGCTCACCTATGAGCAGCCAGGGAGGTACTGAAGCTTTCTTT. The J gene is TRBJ1-1, the V gene TRBV18, with a possible D match to TRBD1 (5 bases). This CDR3 has 16 amino acids. Deletions cut 3 bases from V and 5 bases from J, with 19 bases between. CDR1 is KGHSH, CDR2 LQKENI, per germline.

This rearrangement joins TRBV12-3 or TRBV12-4 to TRBJ2-1, with a weak D call TRBD2 (6 bases). This CDR3 contains 12 residues. The ends were cut back, 3 bases at V and 10 bases at J, with 10 bases in the middle. The CDR3 DNA is TGTGCCAGCAGTTTGACTAGAGGCGAGCAGTTCTTC. Amino acids: CASSLTRGEQFF.

The J gene is TRBJ1-5, the V gene TRBV28, with TRBD1 matching over 9 bases. V lost 6 bases, J lost 6 bases, and 9 bases stayed unmatched. The CDR3 loop spans 15 amino acids. Germline V gene lookup returns CDR1 MDHEN and CDR2 SYDVKM. CDR3 sequence (DNA): TGTGCCAGCAGCCGGGACAGGGCTGTGAGTCAGCCCCAGCATTTT. Residues: CASSRDRAVSQPQHF.

J is TRBJ1-3 and V is TRBV29-1; the D is unclear. This CDR3 has 11 residues. Germline CDR1 SQVTM, CDR2 ANQGSEA. Between the trimmed V and J ends, which lost 6 bases and 0 bases, there was a span of 3 bases. CDR3 region: CSVSSGNTIYF. As DNA, the CDR3 is TGCAGCGTGAGCTCTGGAAACACCATATATTTT.

The rearrangement links TRBV9 to TRBJ2-7, with D maybe TRBD2 (5 bases). Trimming removed 0 bases at V and 4 bases at J, with 14 bases between. CDR3 length equals 15 residues. Germline CDR1 reads SGDLS; CDR2 reads YYNGEE. The CDR3 is CASSVDRAAVYEQYF. In DNA, the CDR3 is TGTGCCAGCAGCGTAGACCGAGCGGCCGTATACGAGCAGTACTTC.

V and J are TRBV11-3 and TRBJ2-7, with TRBD1 matching over 8 bases. The CDR3 sequence is 13 residues long. J lost 1 base, V lost 5 bases, and 1 base had no gene match. Per the germline V gene, CDR1 is SGHNT and CDR2 is YENEEA. Here the CDR3 reads CASSDRGSYEQYF. The CDR3, as DNA: TGTGCCAGCAGCGACAGGGGTTCCTACGAGCAGTACTTC.

The V gene is TRBV2, the J gene TRBJ1-1, with D possibly matching TRBD1 (6 bases). This CDR3 region has 13 residues. Germline loops: CDR1 SNHLY, CDR2 FYNNEI. V gave up 4 bases and J gave up 5 bases, with 11 bases separating them. CDR3 sequence: CASSVSQGTEAFF. The CDR3 region has the DNA TGTGCCAGCAGTGTGAGTCAGGGGACTGAAGCTTTCTTT.

The chain couples TRBV6-5 to TRBJ2-7; a possible D gene is TRBD1 (5 bases). The germline CDR1 and CDR2 sequences are MNHEY and SVGAGI. The V and J ends lost 4 bases and 6 bases respectively, with 10 bases between them. This CDR3 is 12 amino acids long. DNA of the CDR3: TGTGCCAGCAGTTCAGGGTTTTCCGAGCAGTACTTC. Amino acids: CASSSGFSEQYF.

The chain has TRBV7-2 and TRBJ2-1; D is perhaps TRBD2 (5 bases). The CDR3 runs to 13 residues. Germline V gene data show CDR1 as SGHTA and CDR2 as FQGNSA. The germline V and J ends were trimmed by 5 bases and 5 bases, with 10 bases remaining between them. CDR3 bases: TGTGCCAGCAGCCTTGACTACAACAATGAGCAGTTCTTC. It is translated as CASSLDYNNEQFF.

The chain has TRBV6-1 and TRBJ2-5, with a possible D match to TRBD2 (5 bases). With 1 base removed from V and 5 bases from J, the gap between germline ends came to 5 bases. Germline CDR1 reads MNHNS; CDR2 reads SASEGT. This CDR3 region has 12 residues. CDR3 region: CASSEGRETQYF. Written as DNA, the CDR3 is TGTGCCAGCAGTGAAGGGAGGGAGACCCAGTACTTC.

The J gene is TRBJ2-7, the V gene TRBV6-5; 9 positions agree with TRBD1. The ends lost 8 bases at V and 3 bases at J; junction bases unmatched: 5. This CDR3 is built from 13 residues. In germline, CDR1 is MNHEY, CDR2 SVGAGI. The CDR3 here is CASGGTGNYEQYF. CDR3 nucleotides: TGTGCCAGCGGAGGGACAGGGAACTACGAGCAGTACTTC.

The chain joins TRBV6-2 or TRBV6-3 to TRBJ1-1; D gene uncertain. V was clipped by 4 bases and J by 0 bases, with 15 bases between them. The length of the CDR3 is 16 residues. Germline values: CDR1 MNHEY, CDR2 SVGEGT. The CDR3, as DNA: TGTGCCAGCAGTTGGTCGGTTGACACCCTGAACACTGAAGCTTTCTTT. Translation gives CASSWSVDTLNTEAFF.

The rearrangement links TRBV30 to TRBJ2-7; 8 nucleotides agree with TRBD2. Germline CDR1 is GTSNPN and CDR2 is SVGIG (reference sequence). The length of the CDR3 is 13 residues. With 1 base clipped from V and 2 bases from J, the junction kept 1 base outside the gene matches. CDR3 coding DNA: TGTGCCTGGAGTGCGGGAGGGCCCTACGAGCAGTACTTC. Protein: CAWSAGGPYEQYF.

J is TRBJ2-7 and V is TRBV14, with a possible D match to TRBD1 (7 bases). Trimming pared 3 bases from V and 4 bases from J, leaving 13 bases between. Germline loops: CDR1 SGHDN, CDR2 FVKESK. This CDR3 spans 14 amino acids. CDR3 in amino acids: CASSQRDRWYEQYF. Here the CDR3 DNA reads TGTGCCAGCAGCCAGCGGGACAGATGGTACGAGCAGTACTTC.

The gene calls are TRBV9 and TRBJ1-1; TRBD1 might be the D (5 bases). The V gene lost 0 bases and the J gene lost 0 bases, with 9 bases spanning the gap. Germline loops: CDR1 SGDLS, CDR2 YYNGEE. The CDR3 consists of 15 residues. CDR3 sequence (DNA): TGTGCCAGCAGCGTAGTGCCAGGGATGAACACTGAAGCTTTCTTT. Translated, it gives CASSVVPGMNTEAFF.

The chain recombines TRBV27 with TRBJ1-1; D uncertain. Germline V lookup: CDR1 MNHEY, CDR2 SMNVEV (reference sequence). The CDR3 covers 14 residues. The V end lost 3 bases, the J end lost 1 base, and 9 bases lay between the germline ends. CDR3 DNA sequence: TGTGCCAGCAGTTTGAGCGGTAGGAACACTGAAGCTTTCTTT. Its translation is CASSLSGRNTEAFF.

The chain couples TRBV21-1 to TRBJ1-5. TRBV21-1 is reported as a pseudogene. The CDR3 runs 16 residues. The CDR3 DNA follows: TGTGCCAGCAGCAAAGGGGTCGGGGGGAGCAATCAGCCCCAGCATTTT. It is translated as CASSKGVGGSNQPQHF.

This sequence joins TRBV7-9 and TRBJ1-2; 7 bases map to TRBD1. The CDR3 has 16 amino acids. Germline V gene data show CDR1 as SEHNR and CDR2 as FQNEAQ (reference sequence). J lost 7 bases, V lost 1 base, and 12 bases had no gene match. The CDR3 here is CASSLGPSTGKGGYTF. For the CDR3, the DNA is TGTGCCAGCAGCTTAGGACCATCGACAGGGAAAGGTGGCTACACCTTC. Full variable domain (remainder filled in from reference TRBV7-9 and TRBJ1-2): DTGVSQNPRHKITKRGQNVTFRCDPISEHNRLYWYRQTLGQGPEFLTYFQNEAQLEKSRLLSDRFSAERPKGSFSTLEIQRTEQGDSAMYLCASSLGPSTGKGGYTFGSGTRLTVV.

The J gene is TRBJ1-6, the V gene TRBV7-6; 9 nucleotides match TRBD1. This CDR3 is built from 15 residues. Germline V gene sequence: CDR1 SGHVS, CDR2 FNYEAQ. Trimming cost V 4 bases and J 4 bases; bases outside gene matches: 2. Here the CDR3 reads CASSSGQGYNSPLHF. The CDR3 DNA sequence: TGTGCCAGCAGCTCCGGACAGGGGTATAATTCACCCCTCCACTTT. Together with reference TRBV7-6 and TRBJ1-6, the CDR3 gives the full variable domain: GAGVSQSPRYKVTKRGQDVALRCDPISGHVSLYWYRQALGQGPEFLTYFNYEAQQDKSGLPNDRFSAERPEGSISTLTIQRTEQRDSAMYRCASSSGQGYNSPLHFGNGTRLTVT.

The chain is built from TRBV9 and TRBJ1-3; perhaps TRBD1 as D (6 bases). Germline V CDR1 and CDR2: SGDLS, YYNGEE. V was shortened by 0 bases and J by 3 bases, with 16 bases between the two germline ends. CDR3 size: 17 residues. The CDR3: CASSVGGTPGIGNTIYF. CDR3 DNA: TGTGCCAGCAGCGTAGGGGGGACACCAGGGATTGGAAACACCATATATTTT.

This chain connects TRBV24-1 to TRBJ2-5, with a weak D call TRBD2 (6 bases). The ends were cut back, 4 bases at V and 4 bases at J, with 21 bases in the middle. There are 17 residues in the CDR3. Germline V lookup: CDR1 KGHDR, CDR2 SFDVKD. In DNA, the CDR3 is TGTGCCACCAGTGACCCTATGGGGCGGGAAGGACTAGAGACCCAGTACTTC. Protein sequence: CATSDPMGREGLETQYF.

The chain carries TRBV28 and TRBJ1-6, with D possibly TRBD1 on 5 matching bases. CDR1 and CDR2 from the germline V gene are MDHEN and SYDVKM. Trimming pared 8 bases from V and 5 bases from J, leaving 16 bases between. This CDR3 has 15 amino acids. In nucleotides, the CDR3 is TGTGCCAGCTATGGGGGGGTGGTGAATAATTCACCCCTCCACTTT. This encodes CASYGGVVNNSPLHF.